This T cell receptor (beta chain) was found in a study of blood T cell repertoires in COVID-19. Generated by immunoSEQ multiplex PCR, the TCRdb table keeps only in-frame clones and is missing some. Among some 210,000 clones listed, roughly 78% were seen once. The germline V gene encodes CDR1 SQVTM and CDR2 ANQGSEA. V dropped 0 bases and J dropped 2 bases, with 7 bases sitting between them. The CDR3 has 13 amino acids. Sequenced: peripheral blood. This chain joins TRBV29-1 and TRBJ1-1, with D possibly TRBD1 on 6 matching bases. The receptor was isolated from a middle-aged woman with acute or convalescent COVID-19. Here the CDR3 reads CSVEDRGNTEAFF. CDR3 DNA: TGCAGCGTTGAAGACAGGGGAAACACTGAAGCTTTCTTT.